The clone carrying this T cell receptor beta chain was counted between two and nine times. Its matching antigen is unknown. This entry is derived from a study of T cells after yellow fever vaccination. Study outcomes and limitations: Contaminating bulk clonotypes could be abundant in FACS-sorted repertoires. The study re-detected most primary-vaccination clones after the booster (96% CD4, 80% to 90% CD8). By day 5 rather than day 15, the secondary response had peaked, though it was weaker.

Template switching with 5'RACE generated the TCR cDNA and added a universal primer site and UMIs. MiXCR, run by TCRdb on the 5' RACE reads, gives a single entry per CDR3 protein. The table has fewer than 400,000 distinct CDR3 sequences, 6% to 8% seen once; the top ten hold 14% to 15%. The V end lost 0 bases, the J end lost 9 bases, and 12 bases lay between the germline ends. This CDR3 is built from 14 residues. Germline CDR1 MNHEY, CDR2 SVGAGI. The material was PBMCs, obtained 5 days after the yellow fever booster vaccination. This receptor was obtained from a young man who received the YFV17D yellow fever vaccine. This chain links TRBV6-5 with TRBJ2-1, with TRBD1 as a possible D gene (6 bases). In DNA form, the CDR3 reads TGTGCCAGCAGTTACTCGATACAGGGTACTGAGCAGTTCTTC. Translation: CASSYSIQGTEQFF.